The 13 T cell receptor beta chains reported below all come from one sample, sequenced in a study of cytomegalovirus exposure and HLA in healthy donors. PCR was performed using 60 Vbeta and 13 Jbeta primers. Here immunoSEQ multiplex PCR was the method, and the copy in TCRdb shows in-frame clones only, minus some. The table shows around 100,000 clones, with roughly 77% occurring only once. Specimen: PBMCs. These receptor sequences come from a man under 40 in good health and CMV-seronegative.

The CDR3 DNA sequence: TGTGCCAGCAGTTTGACAGGGCATGGCTACACCTTC. Residues: CASSLTGHGYTF. The V and J genes are TRBV6-5 and TRBJ1-2; the match to TRBD1 covers 7 bases. The germline gives CDR1 MNHEY, CDR2 SVGAGI. The CDR3 covers 12 residues. Trimming cost V 4 bases and J 6 bases; bases outside gene matches: 2.

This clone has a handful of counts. In DNA form, the CDR3 reads TGTGCCACCAGCGTCACTAGTGCGAACACCGGGGAGCTGTTTTTT. Translated: CATSVTSANTGELFF. The rearrangement links TRBV15 to TRBJ2-2; the D gene is possibly TRBD2 (5 bases). Looked up from germline, CDR1 is LNHNV and CDR2 is YYDKDF (reference sequence). With 5 bases removed from V and 0 bases from J, the gap between germline ends came to 10 bases. The CDR3 runs 15 residues.

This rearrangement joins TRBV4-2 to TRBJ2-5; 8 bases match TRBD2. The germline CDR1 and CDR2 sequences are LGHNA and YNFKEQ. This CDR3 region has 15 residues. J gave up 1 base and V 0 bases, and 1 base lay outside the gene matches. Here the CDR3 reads CASSQDREGQETQYF. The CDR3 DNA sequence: TGTGCCAGCAGCCAAGATCGGGAGGGCCAAGAGACCCAGTACTTC.

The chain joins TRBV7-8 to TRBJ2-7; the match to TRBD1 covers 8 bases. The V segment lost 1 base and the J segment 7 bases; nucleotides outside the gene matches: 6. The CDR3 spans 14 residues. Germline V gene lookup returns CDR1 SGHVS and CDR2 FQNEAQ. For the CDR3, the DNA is TGTGCCAGCAGCTTAGGGACAGGGCTTCGAGAGCAGTACTTC. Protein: CASSLGTGLREQYF.

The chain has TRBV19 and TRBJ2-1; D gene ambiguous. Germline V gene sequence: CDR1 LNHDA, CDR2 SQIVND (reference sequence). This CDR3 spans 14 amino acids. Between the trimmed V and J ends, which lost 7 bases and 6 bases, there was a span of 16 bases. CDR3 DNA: TGTGCCAGTAACCGCGCCCTCGATCCCAATGAGCAGTTCTTC. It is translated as CASNRALDPNEQFF. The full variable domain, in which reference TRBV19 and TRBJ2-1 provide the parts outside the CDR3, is DGGITQSPKYLFRKEGQNVTLSCEQNLNHDAMYWYRQDPGQGLRLIYYSQIVNDFQKGDIAEGYSVSREKKESFPLTVTSAQKNPTAFYLCASNRALDPNEQFFGPGTRLTVL.

The CDR3 sequence: CSAARRASSGANVLTF. CDR3 coding DNA: TGCAGCGCCGCCAGGCGGGCGAGCTCTGGGGCCAACGTCCTGACTTTC. This chain joins TRBV29-1 and TRBJ2-6, with D possibly being TRBD2 (5 bases). The V gene's germline CDR1 is SQVTM and CDR2 ANQGSEA. This CDR3 comprises 16 residues. Trimming stripped 7 bases from V and 0 bases from J, with 16 bases between.

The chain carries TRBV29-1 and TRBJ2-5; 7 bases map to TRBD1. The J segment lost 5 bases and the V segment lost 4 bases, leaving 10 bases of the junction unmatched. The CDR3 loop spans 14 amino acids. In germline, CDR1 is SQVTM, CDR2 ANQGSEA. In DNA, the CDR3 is TGCAGCGTTGGACAGGGTGGATCGTATGAGACCCAGTACTTC. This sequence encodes CSVGQGGSYETQYF.

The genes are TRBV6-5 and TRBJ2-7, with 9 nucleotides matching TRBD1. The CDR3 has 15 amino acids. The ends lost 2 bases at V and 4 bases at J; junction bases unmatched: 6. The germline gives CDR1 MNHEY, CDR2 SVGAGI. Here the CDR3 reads CASSYTRQGGYEQYF. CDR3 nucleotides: TGTGCCAGCAGTTACACGAGACAGGGGGGGTACGAGCAGTACTTC.

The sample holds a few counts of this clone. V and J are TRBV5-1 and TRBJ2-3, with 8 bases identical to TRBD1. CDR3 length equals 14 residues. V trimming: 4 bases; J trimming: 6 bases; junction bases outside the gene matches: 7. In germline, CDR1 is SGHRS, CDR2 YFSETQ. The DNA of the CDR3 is TGCGCCAGCAGCCCAGCCCGACAGGGGGATACGCAGTATTTT. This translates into CASSPARQGDTQYF.

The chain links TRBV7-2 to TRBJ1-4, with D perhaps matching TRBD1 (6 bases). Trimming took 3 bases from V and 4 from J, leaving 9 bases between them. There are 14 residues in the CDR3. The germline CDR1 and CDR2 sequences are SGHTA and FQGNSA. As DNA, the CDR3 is TGTGCCAGCAGCTTTAGGACAGATAATGAAAAACTGTTTTTT. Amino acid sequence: CASSFRTDNEKLFF. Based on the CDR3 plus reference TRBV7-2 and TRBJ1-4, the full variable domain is GAGVSQSPSNKVTEKGKDVELRCDPISGHTALYWYRQSLGQGLEFLIYFQGNSAPDKSGLPSDRFSAERTGGSVSTLTIQRTQQEDSAVYLCASSFRTDNEKLFFGSGTQLSVL.

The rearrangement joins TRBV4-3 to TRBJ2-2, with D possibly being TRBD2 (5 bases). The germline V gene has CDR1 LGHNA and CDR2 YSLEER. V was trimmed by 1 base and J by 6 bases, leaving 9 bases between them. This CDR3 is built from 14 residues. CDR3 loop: CASSQVGVPGELFF. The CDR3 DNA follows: TGCGCCAGCAGCCAAGTCGGGGTCCCCGGGGAGCTGTTTTTT.

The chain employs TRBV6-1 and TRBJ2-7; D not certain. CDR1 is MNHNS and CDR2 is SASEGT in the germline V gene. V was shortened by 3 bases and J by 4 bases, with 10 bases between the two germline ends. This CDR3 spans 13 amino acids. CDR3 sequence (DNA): TGTGCCAGCAGTGAGAATCCTAAGTACGAGCAGTACTTC. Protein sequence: CASSENPKYEQYF.

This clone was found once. CDR3 loop: CASSYSKNQPQHF. CDR3 sequence (DNA): TGTGCCAGCAGTTACTCCAAAAATCAGCCCCAGCATTTT. V usage is TRBV6-5 and J usage is TRBJ1-5; D gene uncertain. V was trimmed by 0 bases and J by 4 bases, leaving 4 bases between them. The CDR3 has 13 amino acids. Germline CDR1 and CDR2: MNHEY and SVGAGI.